The 17 T cell receptor beta chains listed next were all sequenced from one sample in a study of shared clonotypes between healthy human individuals. Only in-frame clones appear in the TCRdb table, and some are missing; sequencing was by immunoSEQ multiplex PCR. The table has under 2.5 million clones, about 90% seen once. The material sequenced was naive CD4+ T cells from PBMCs. The subset is: CD45RA+ positively selected. These receptors were obtained from a man aged 18 to 30 in good health. Some clones in this sample may be carry-over from other donors' samples.

The rearrangement joins TRBV5-1 to TRBJ2-1; D may be TRBD2 (6 bases). V lost 0 bases, J lost 10 bases, and 20 bases lay in between. Germline CDR1 reads SGHRS; CDR2 reads YFSETQ. CDR3 length: 16 residues. The CDR3 DNA is TGCGCCAGCAGCTTGGTTTGGGGAGACGGACTATACGAGCAGTTCTTC. This encodes CASSLVWGDGLYEQFF.

This chain links TRBV10-3 with TRBJ1-4, with 7 bases fitting TRBD1. Germline V gene lookup returns CDR1 ENHRY and CDR2 SYGVKD. The CDR3 is 13 residues long. V gave up 6 bases and J gave up 4 bases; unmatched junction bases: 2. Written as DNA, the CDR3 is TGTGCCATCAGCTGGGACAGTAATGAAAAACTGTTTTTT. This sequence encodes CAISWDSNEKLFF.

The gene calls are TRBV6-1 and TRBJ2-2, with 7 bases aligning to TRBD2. CDR1 and CDR2 (germline): MNHNS, SASEGT. The trim removed 2 bases at V and 3 bases at J, leaving 3 bases unmatched. The CDR3 sequence is 15 residues long. For the CDR3, the DNA is TGTGCCAGCAGTGAACAGGGAGGGGACACCGGGGAGCTGTTTTTT. Its protein product is CASSEQGGDTGELFF.

This chain uses TRBV5-1 with TRBJ1-1, with no clear D. V was cut by 0 bases and J by 4 bases, with 13 bases left in between. This CDR3 has 15 residues. Germline V gene sequence: CDR1 SGHRS, CDR2 YFSETQ. The DNA for the CDR3 is TGCGCCAGCAGCTTGGAGGCCGGACTGTTCACTGAAGCTTTCTTT. Translation: CASSLEAGLFTEAFF.

The chain is built from TRBV7-2 and TRBJ1-5; 8 bases match TRBD1. Germline lookup yields CDR1 SGHTA and CDR2 FQGNSA. V lost 1 base to trimming and J lost 6 bases; unmatched junction nucleotides: 5. The CDR3 loop spans 15 amino acids. DNA of the CDR3: TGTGCCAGCAGCTTAGACCCAGGGGGCGGTCAGCCCCAGCATTTT. It yields the protein CASSLDPGGGQPQHF.

The chain has TRBV5-6 and TRBJ2-7; D perhaps matches TRBD2 (6 bases). Germline V lookup: CDR1 SGHDT, CDR2 YYEEEE. Trimming cost V 4 bases and J 0 bases, with 14 bases left between them. The CDR3 totals 15 residues. The CDR3 here is CASSPDSGGSYEQYF. In DNA, the CDR3 is TGTGCCAGCAGCCCCGATTCCGGGGGCTCCTACGAGCAGTACTTC.

The chain is built from TRBV4-1 and TRBJ1-2; no definite D call. The CDR3 totals 16 residues. V was clipped by 4 bases and J by 3 bases, with 18 bases between them. CDR1 and CDR2 from the germline V gene are MGHRA and YSYEKL. The CDR3 loop reads CASSLLTSDRHYGYTF. CDR3 sequence (DNA): TGCGCCAGCAGCCTTCTTACCTCGGACCGACACTATGGCTACACCTTC.

This clone was seen only once. The V gene is TRBV14, the J gene TRBJ1-5; no clear D gene. In germline, CDR1 is SGHDN, CDR2 FVKESK. The V gene lost 3 bases and the J gene lost 3 bases, with 24 bases spanning the gap. This CDR3 is 19 amino acids long. The CDR3 loop reads CASSQGSHTPYGNNQPQHF. The CDR3 region has the DNA TGTGCCAGCAGCCAGGGGTCTCACACCCCTTATGGTAACAATCAGCCCCAGCATTTT.

The chain couples TRBV11-2 to TRBJ1-2; tentatively, D is TRBD1 (5 bases). CDR1 is SGHAT and CDR2 is FQNNGV in the germline V gene. V lost 1 base and J lost 6, with 15 bases in between. This CDR3 region has 15 residues. The CDR3 sequence: CASSLVGYGGDGYTF. DNA of the CDR3: TGTGCCAGCAGCTTAGTAGGGTACGGAGGGGATGGCTACACCTTC.

The genes are TRBV19 and TRBJ1-4; D call uncertain. The CDR3 runs 12 residues. The V end was cut by 0 bases, the J end by 13 bases, with 9 bases between. Germline CDR1 and CDR2: LNHDA and SQIVND (reference sequence). CDR3 coding DNA: TGTGCCAGTAGTATAGATTTGACCGGACTGTTTTTT. Its protein is CASSIDLTGLFF.

The V gene is TRBV28, the J gene TRBJ2-7; possibly TRBD1 or TRBD2 for D (6 bases each). The V and J ends lost 8 bases and 6 bases respectively, with 17 bases between them. This CDR3 region has 13 residues. The V gene's germline CDR1 is MDHEN and CDR2 SYDVKM. CDR3: CASGPGARREQYF. The CDR3 DNA sequence: TGTGCCAGCGGGCCGGGGGCCCGACGCGAGCAGTACTTC.

The J gene is TRBJ1-2, the V gene TRBV19; TRBD1 aligns across 10 bases. The CDR3 covers 15 residues. CDR1 is LNHDA and CDR2 is SQIVND in the germline V gene (reference sequence). V was clipped by 5 bases and J by 4 bases; unmatched bases: 7. CDR3 region: CASSPTGGTAYGYTF. The CDR3 DNA reads as TGTGCCAGTAGTCCGACAGGGGGCACTGCCTATGGCTACACCTTC.

The J gene is TRBJ2-5, the V gene TRBV11-1; D is undetermined. The CDR3 consists of 13 residues. V was clipped by 1 base and J by 1 base, with 4 bases between them. Germline assignment: CDR1 SGHAT and CDR2 FQDESV (reference sequence). The CDR3 bases are TGTGCCAGCAGCTTAGGGTCCCAAGAGACCCAGTACTTC. Residues: CASSLGSQETQYF.

The chain has TRBV19 and TRBJ2-5; a weak D match, TRBD1 (8 bases). V lost 6 bases and J 4 bases, leaving 15 bases between the germline ends. The length of the CDR3 is 14 residues. Germline V gene data show CDR1 as LNHDA and CDR2 as SQIVND (reference sequence). The DNA of the CDR3 is TGTGCCAGTAGGCCTACAGGGGGGGGAGAGACCCAGTACTTC. Amino acids: CASRPTGGGETQYF.

CDR3: CASSVRPGSDTGELFF. The CDR3 DNA sequence: TGTGCCAGCAGCGTTCGGCCGGGGTCGGACACCGGGGAGCTGTTTTTT. The rearrangement links TRBV9 to TRBJ2-2; D is perhaps TRBD2 (5 bases). Germline CDR1 and CDR2: SGDLS and YYNGEE. Trimming shortened V by 2 bases and J by 3 bases, and 14 bases separated the two germline ends. The CDR3 consists of 16 residues.

This sequence joins TRBV9 and TRBJ2-5, with D unresolved. Germline values: CDR1 SGDLS, CDR2 YYNGEE. Trimming left V 0 bases short and J 6 bases short, with 0 bases between. The CDR3 is made up of 10 amino acids. Here the CDR3 DNA reads TGTGCCAGCAGCGTAGAGACCCAGTACTTC. It codes for CASSVETQYF.

The chain links TRBV29-1 to TRBJ2-1; D remains unclear. Germline loops: CDR1 SQVTM, CDR2 ANQGSEA. The CDR3 is 12 residues long. V lost 3 bases and J 8 bases, leaving 11 bases between the germline ends. Written as DNA, the CDR3 is TGCAGCGTTGACGACGGGCGTGATGAGCAGTTCTTC. The encoded protein is CSVDDGRDEQFF.